The 20 T cell receptor beta chains reported below all come from one sample, sequenced in a study of blood T cell repertoires in COVID-19. Repertoires were generated with immunoSEQ multiplex PCR, while TCRdb's copy carries only in-frame clones and drops some. Here the sample spans 240,000 or so clones, about 85% being singletons. Sample: peripheral blood. These receptors all come from a man aged 25 to 45 who had recovered from COVID-19.

Worth noting for this clone: The same CDR3 also results from other DNA sequences found in this sample. The chain is built from TRBV9 and TRBJ2-5; TRBD1 agrees at 7 bases. CDR1 is SGDLS and CDR2 is YYNGEE in the germline V gene. The CDR3 consists of 13 residues. V trimming: 2 bases; J trimming: 3 bases; junction bases outside the gene matches: 1. CDR3 sequence reads: CASSVTGEETQYF. CDR3 in DNA: TGTGCCAGCAGCGTCACAGGGGAAGAGACCCAGTACTTC.

The chain uses TRBV7-2 and TRBJ1-2; D possibly corresponds to TRBD1 (6 bases). There are 17 residues in the CDR3. V was clipped by 4 bases and J by 4 bases, with 22 bases between them. Per germline, CDR1 SGHTA and CDR2 FQGNSA. CDR3: CASSSYSIRGLSYGYTF. The CDR3 DNA follows: TGTGCCAGCAGCTCTTACAGCATCAGGGGTTTAAGCTATGGCTACACCTTC.

CDR3 amino acids: CASSQDLGIAGYTDTQYF. The DNA of the CDR3 is TGTGCCAGCAGCCAAGATCTCGGAATAGCGGGTTACACAGATACGCAGTATTTT. The chain links TRBV14 to TRBJ2-3; 7 bases fit TRBD2. V lost 0 bases and J lost 2; bases outside the gene matches: 11. Germline CDR1 reads SGHDN; CDR2 reads FVKESK. This CDR3 region has 18 residues.

V and J are TRBV24-1 and TRBJ2-1; D might be TRBD2 (8 bases). Germline CDR1 reads KGHDR; CDR2 reads SFDVKD. Trimming stripped 5 bases from V and 7 bases from J, with 20 bases between. The CDR3 runs 16 residues. The CDR3: CATSAPGGGAWNEQFF. The CDR3 DNA reads as TGTGCCACCAGTGCCCCGGGAGGGGGCGCTTGGAATGAGCAGTTCTTC.

V usage is TRBV6-5 and J usage is TRBJ2-1; possible D gene TRBD2, 6 bases. The V and J ends lost 2 bases and 8 bases respectively, with 10 bases between them. Germline values: CDR1 MNHEY, CDR2 SVGAGI. This CDR3 has 13 amino acids. CDR3 sequence: CASSYRGNHEQFF. The CDR3 bases are TGTGCCAGCAGTTACCGGGGGAATCATGAGCAGTTCTTC.

J is TRBJ1-6 and V is TRBV4-1; D possibly corresponds to TRBD1 (6 bases). V lost 1 base to trimming and J lost 11 bases, with 15 bases between them. Germline CDR1 and CDR2: MGHRA and YSYEKL. The CDR3 covers 15 residues. CDR3 in DNA: TGCGCCAGCAGCCAAGTTATGGGGGGGGCTGCACCCCTCCACTTT. Its translation is CASSQVMGGAAPLHF.

This chain joins TRBV10-1 and TRBJ2-2; D possibly corresponds to TRBD2 (5 bases). From germline, CDR1 is WNHNN and CDR2 SYGVQD (reference sequence). V lost 3 bases and J 5 bases, leaving 10 bases between the germline ends. The CDR3 length is 14 residues. The DNA for the CDR3 is TGCGCCAGCAGTGAAAATCGACTAACCGGGGAGCTGTTTTTT. Translated, it gives CASSENRLTGELFF.

This clone was seen a handful of times. This chain joins TRBV6-1 and TRBJ2-1; D remains ambiguous. CDR3 length equals 12 residues. Germline CDR1 and CDR2: MNHNS and SASEGT. V shed 5 bases and J shed 8 bases, with 10 bases lying between them. CDR3 protein: CASSPGWDEQFF. In DNA form, the CDR3 reads TGTGCCAGCAGTCCCGGGTGGGATGAGCAGTTCTTC.

This clone appeared a single time. The chain carries TRBV28 and TRBJ2-2; 7 bases align to TRBD1. V was pared by 5 bases and J by 1 base, with 7 bases of the junction left unmatched. Germline-derived CDR1 and CDR2 are MDHEN and SYDVKM. The CDR3 consists of 16 residues. CDR3 nucleotide sequence: TGTGCCAGCAGTGGGCCTCGGACAGGGAACACCGGGGAGCTGTTTTTT. This translates into CASSGPRTGNTGELFF.

This sequence joins TRBV5-1 and TRBJ1-1; D unclear. Germline V CDR1 and CDR2: SGHRS, YFSETQ. V dropped 5 bases and J dropped 0 bases, with 11 bases sitting between them. The CDR3 covers 14 residues. The CDR3 region is CASSERTMNTEAFF. The CDR3 DNA is TGCGCCAGCAGTGAGCGGACCATGAACACTGAAGCTTTCTTT.

V and J are TRBV5-6 and TRBJ2-1; tentatively, D is TRBD1 (6 bases). The germline gives CDR1 SGHDT, CDR2 YYEEEE. The V end was cut by 2 bases, the J end by 7 bases, with 13 bases between. The CDR3 contains 14 residues. The CDR3 here is CASSFRGKVNEQFF. CDR3 coding DNA: TGTGCCAGCAGCTTTAGGGGGAAAGTAAATGAGCAGTTCTTC.

For the CDR3, the DNA is TGTGCCATCATGGACAGAATGAACACTGAAGCTTTCTTT. The encoded protein is CAIMDRMNTEAFF. The chain has TRBV10-3 and TRBJ1-1, with D tentatively TRBD1 (6 bases). The V end was cut by 7 bases, the J end by 0 bases, with 9 bases between. The CDR3 runs 13 residues. Germline lookup yields CDR1 ENHRY and CDR2 SYGVKD.

The J gene is TRBJ2-3, the V gene TRBV7-3; 11 bases fit TRBD1. The CDR3 consists of 14 residues. Unmatched junction bases numbered 3, after V lost 5 bases and J lost 5 bases. Germline V gene sequence: CDR1 SGHTA, CDR2 FQGTGA. CDR3 sequence: CASSPGTGGDTQYF. CDR3 DNA: TGTGCCAGCAGCCCCGGGACAGGGGGAGATACGCAGTATTTT.

As to this clone: The sample carries other DNA sequences with the same CDR3. V usage is TRBV2 and J usage is TRBJ1-4; maybe TRBD1 (6 bases). CDR1 and CDR2 from the germline V gene are SNHLY and FYNNEI. The CDR3 covers 14 residues. Trimming took off 3 bases at V and 3 bases at J, with 8 bases between the two ends. CDR3 bases: TGTGCCAGCAGTGAGGCAGGGGCTAATGAAAAACTGTTTTTT. Translating gives CASSEAGANEKLFF. Full variable domain (outside the CDR3, taken from reference TRBV2 and TRBJ1-4): EPEVTQTPSHQVTQMGQEVILRCVPISNHLYFYWYRQILGQKVEFLVSFYNNEISEKSEIFDDQFSVERPDGSNFTLKIRSTKLEDSAMYFCASSEAGANEKLFFGSGTQLSVL.

V is TRBV28 and J is TRBJ2-7; no clear D. Trimming cost V 3 bases and J 2 bases, with 11 bases left between them. The CDR3 has 14 residues. Germline V lookup: CDR1 MDHEN, CDR2 SYDVKM. DNA of the CDR3: TGTGCCAGCAGTTTTTCCAGGCCGCCCTACGAGCAGTACGTC. Protein product: CASSFSRPPYEQYV.

The V call is TRBV2, the J call TRBJ2-3, with D uncertain. Looked up from germline, CDR1 is SNHLY and CDR2 is FYNNEI. The germline V and J ends were trimmed by 3 bases and 4 bases, with 35 bases remaining between them. The CDR3 consists of 22 residues. In DNA, the CDR3 is TGTGCCAGCAGTGATGGGTGGTCGAGTCGACAAGCTACAACCACCCCTGCAGATACGCAGTATTTT. The encoded protein is CASSDGWSSRQATTTPADTQYF.

This clone was recorded once. J is TRBJ2-2 and V is TRBV28; D is undetermined. V lost 8 bases, J lost 6 bases, and 10 bases lay in between. Germline V gene data show CDR1 as MDHEN and CDR2 as SYDVKM. The CDR3 loop spans 12 amino acids. Here the CDR3 DNA reads TGTGCCAGCGAATCCGGGTCCGGGGAGCTGTTTTTT. Translated, it gives CASESGSGELFF.

The CDR3 coding sequence is TGTGCCAGCCGGAGGTTAGGGGGTGGCCAGCCCCAGCATTTT. This sequence encodes CASRRLGGGQPQHF. The rearrangement links TRBV6-5 to TRBJ1-5; weak D call: TRBD1 (6 bases). There are 14 residues in the CDR3. The V gene lost 8 bases and the J gene lost 7 bases, with 18 bases spanning the gap. Germline-derived CDR1 and CDR2 are MNHEY and SVGAGI.

The CDR3 region has the DNA TGTGCCAGCAGCTTAGAGGCCAGGGGGCGGACTGAAGCTTTCTTT. Its protein is CASSLEARGRTEAFF. The chain recombines TRBV11-1 with TRBJ1-1; 8 bases are shared with TRBD1. The CDR3 loop spans 15 amino acids. J was trimmed by 5 bases and V by 1 base; bases with no gene match: 6. Germline CDR1 and CDR2: SGHAT and FQDESV (reference sequence).

The chain couples TRBV18 to TRBJ1-1, with TRBD1 identical over 9 bases. J lost 7 bases, V lost 2 bases, and 8 bases had no gene match. The germline V gene encodes CDR1 KGHSH and CDR2 LQKENI. The CDR3 contains 15 residues. In DNA form, the CDR3 reads TGTGCCAGCTCACCAGATTGGGACAGGGATGATGAAGCTTTCTTT. Its translation: CASSPDWDRDDEAFF.